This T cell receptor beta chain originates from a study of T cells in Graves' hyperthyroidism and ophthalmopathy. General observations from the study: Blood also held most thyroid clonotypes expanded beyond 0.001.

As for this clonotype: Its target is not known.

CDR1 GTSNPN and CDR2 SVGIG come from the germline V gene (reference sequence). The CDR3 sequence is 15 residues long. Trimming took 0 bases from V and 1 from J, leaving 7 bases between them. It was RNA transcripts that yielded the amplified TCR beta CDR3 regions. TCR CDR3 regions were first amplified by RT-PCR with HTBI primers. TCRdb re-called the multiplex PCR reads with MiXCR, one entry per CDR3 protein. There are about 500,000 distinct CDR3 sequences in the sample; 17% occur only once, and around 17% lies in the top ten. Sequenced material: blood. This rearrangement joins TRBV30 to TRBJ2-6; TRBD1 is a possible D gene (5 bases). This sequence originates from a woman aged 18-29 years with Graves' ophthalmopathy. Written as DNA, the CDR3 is TGTGCCTGGAGTGTCTCAGGGTCTGGGGCCAACGTCCTGACTTTC. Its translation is CAWSVSGSGANVLTF.